This entry lists 32 T cell receptor beta chains sequenced from one sample in a study of CD8+ T cells in alopecia areata. The authors extracted RNA and reverse transcribed it into cDNA as the sequencing template. Clones were sequenced by immunoSEQ multiplex PCR, and TCRdb holds only the in-frame ones, with some missing. The sample records about 200,000 clones, about 56% being singletons. Sequencing was done on a sample of CD8+ T cells sorted from blood. The origin of the receptors is a human donor in good health.

J is TRBJ2-5 and V is TRBV5-1; D not resolved. V lost 1 base and J lost 1, with 5 bases in between. The CDR3 loop spans 13 amino acids. CDR1 and CDR2 from the germline V gene are SGHRS and YFSETQ. In nucleotides, the CDR3 is TGCGCCAGCAGCTTGTCGGCCCAAGAGACCCAGTACTTC. Residues: CASSLSAQETQYF.

The chain combines TRBV28 with TRBJ2-5, with 9 bases fitting TRBD1. The V gene's germline CDR1 is MDHEN and CDR2 SYDVKM. V lost 5 bases and J lost 5; bases outside the gene matches: 6. CDR3 size: 14 residues. The CDR3 is CASSGTGRWETQYF. CDR3 DNA: TGTGCCAGCAGTGGGACAGGGAGGTGGGAGACCCAGTACTTC.

The chain links TRBV6-5 to TRBJ2-5; the D call may be TRBD1 or TRBD2 (6 bases each). This CDR3 comprises 15 residues. V shed 2 bases and J shed 5 bases, with 15 bases lying between them. The germline gives CDR1 MNHEY, CDR2 SVGAGI. The CDR3: CASSYGWGAEETQYF. The CDR3 nucleotides read TGTGCCAGCAGTTACGGTTGGGGGGCGGAGGAGACCCAGTACTTC.

This sequence joins TRBV29-1 and TRBJ2-7, with D tentatively TRBD1 (6 bases). The V end was cut by 3 bases, the J end by 5 bases, with 20 bases between. The CDR3 extends over 15 amino acids. CDR1 is SQVTM and CDR2 is ANQGSEA in the germline V gene. The CDR3 here is CSVDGTIQGRDEQYF. CDR3 DNA sequence: TGCAGCGTTGACGGTACGATTCAGGGGCGGGACGAGCAGTACTTC.

The genes are TRBV27 and TRBJ2-5; D ambiguous. The CDR3 is 16 residues long. V was cut by 4 bases and J by 5 bases, with 20 bases left in between. Germline CDR1 MNHEY, CDR2 SMNVEV (reference sequence). The CDR3 here is CASSYPLQTPRETQYF. The CDR3 bases are TGTGCCAGCAGTTATCCGTTACAAACCCCACGCGAGACCCAGTACTTC.

The chain joins TRBV30 to TRBJ1-1; maybe TRBD1 (5 bases). Germline values: CDR1 GTSNPN, CDR2 SVGIG (reference sequence). Trimming took off 3 bases at V and 5 bases at J, with 7 bases between the two ends. The length of the CDR3 is 11 residues. The CDR3 spells CAWRRGTEAFF. DNA for the CDR3: TGTGCCTGGAGAAGGGGTACTGAAGCTTTCTTT.

The chain joins TRBV30 to TRBJ1-2; 7 bases fit TRBD1. The CDR3 extends over 15 amino acids. The trim removed 3 bases at V and 1 base at J, leaving 8 bases unmatched. The germline V gene encodes CDR1 GTSNPN and CDR2 SVGIG (reference sequence). CDR3 amino acids: CAWRTGTVVNYGYTF. CDR3 nucleotide sequence: TGTGCCTGGAGGACAGGGACAGTCGTTAACTATGGCTACACCTTC.

The chain uses TRBV29-1 and TRBJ1-2, with unresolved D. Germline assignment: CDR1 SQVTM and CDR2 ANQGSEA. The CDR3 extends over 14 amino acids. V was shortened by 3 bases and J by 6 bases, with 17 bases between the two germline ends. The CDR3 here is CSVDPGPLGHGYTF. CDR3 DNA sequence: TGCAGCGTTGACCCCGGGCCCCTGGGCCATGGCTACACCTTC.

This clone was observed a few times. The genes are TRBV5-1 and TRBJ2-1, with TRBD1 as a possible D gene (6 bases). Germline assignment: CDR1 SGHRS and CDR2 YFSETQ. The length of the CDR3 is 18 residues. With 1 base removed from V and 7 bases from J, the gap between germline ends came to 24 bases. This CDR3 is CASSLTGSPGIGLNEQFF. The CDR3 nucleotides read TGCGCCAGCAGCTTGACAGGGTCCCCCGGCATTGGGTTGAATGAGCAGTTCTTC.

The rearrangement joins TRBV5-1 to TRBJ2-5; D is undetermined. The V gene's germline CDR1 is SGHRS and CDR2 YFSETQ. Trimming pared 1 base from V and 2 bases from J, leaving 9 bases between. This CDR3 comprises 14 residues. As DNA, the CDR3 is TGCGCCAGCAGCTTGCTGACGGTACAAGAGACCCAGTACTTC. As protein: CASSLLTVQETQYF. The full variable domain, rest sourced from reference TRBV5-1 and TRBJ2-5, is KAGVTQTPRYLIKTRGQQVTLSCSPISGHRSVSWYQQTPGQGLQFLFEYFSETQRNKGNFPGRFSGRQFSNSRSEMNVSTLELGDSALYLCASSLLTVQETQYFGPGTRLLVL.

The CDR3 nucleotides read TGCGCCAGCGGCCGGGCCTTTGAGCAGTTCTTC. This gives the protein CASGRAFEQFF. The V and J genes are TRBV5-1 and TRBJ2-1; D unresolved. This CDR3 contains 11 residues. Germline V lookup: CDR1 SGHRS, CDR2 YFSETQ. Between the trimmed V and J ends, which lost 7 bases and 9 bases, there was a span of 11 bases.

This sequence joins TRBV9 and TRBJ2-1, with 7 bases that match TRBD2. The ends lost 0 bases at V and 9 bases at J; junction bases unmatched: 6. The CDR3 spans 14 residues. Per the germline V gene, CDR1 is SGDLS and CDR2 is YYNGEE. CDR3: CASSVDTGGGEQFF. The CDR3 DNA sequence: TGTGCCAGCAGCGTAGATACGGGGGGAGGTGAGCAGTTCTTC.

The gene calls are TRBV7-6 and TRBJ1-6; perhaps TRBD1 as D (5 bases). The CDR3 length is 18 residues. Trimming left V 4 bases short and J 0 bases short, with 16 bases between. The germline gives CDR1 SGHVS, CDR2 FNYEAQ. The CDR3 DNA is TGTGCCAGCAGCTCCCAGGGATTTCCGCTCTCCTATAATTCACCCCTCCACTTT. Translating gives CASSSQGFPLSYNSPLHF.

This clone was observed a single time. The rearrangement links TRBV2 to TRBJ1-2; D remains unclear. The CDR3 loop spans 15 amino acids. Looked up from germline, CDR1 is SNHLY and CDR2 is FYNNEI. V lost 7 bases and J 4 bases, leaving 19 bases between the germline ends. CDR3 sequence: CASNLNDFQVYGYTF. DNA of the CDR3: TGTGCCAGCAACTTGAACGACTTCCAGGTCTATGGCTACACCTTC.

This chain uses TRBV27 with TRBJ2-5; TRBD1 agrees at 9 bases. From germline, CDR1 is MNHEY and CDR2 SMNVEV (reference sequence). This CDR3 spans 16 amino acids. With 2 bases clipped from V and 0 bases from J, the junction kept 4 bases outside the gene matches. The CDR3 sequence is CASSLRDRGYQETQYF. The DNA of the CDR3 is TGTGCCAGCAGTTTACGCGACAGGGGGTACCAAGAGACCCAGTACTTC.

The rearrangement joins TRBV18 to TRBJ2-3; TRBD1 matches at 8 bases. The CDR3 has 16 residues. CDR1 is KGHSH and CDR2 is LQKENI in the germline V gene. Trimming removed 0 bases from V and 0 bases from J; junction bases left unmatched: 2. The DNA for the CDR3 is TGTGCCAGCTCACCACCGTGGGACAGGAGCACAGATACGCAGTATTTT. Its translation: CASSPPWDRSTDTQYF.

This clone showed up just a few times. V is TRBV15 and J is TRBJ1-6; D gene ambiguous. The V end was cut by 3 bases, the J end by 0 bases, with 6 bases between. This CDR3 is 15 amino acids long. Germline V gene sequence: CDR1 LNHNV, CDR2 YYDKDF (reference sequence). CDR3: CATSSTSSYNSPLHF. CDR3 coding DNA: TGTGCCACCAGCAGCACGAGCTCCTATAATTCACCCCTCCACTTT.

The J gene is TRBJ2-7, the V gene TRBV29-1; 8 positions match TRBD2. This CDR3 has 13 amino acids. CDR1 and CDR2 from the germline V gene are SQVTM and ANQGSEA. V was clipped by 2 bases and J by 4 bases; unmatched bases: 4. The CDR3, as DNA: TGCAGCGTTGAATTAGCGGGGAAATACGAGCAGTACTTC. Its protein is CSVELAGKYEQYF.

This chain connects TRBV2 to TRBJ2-7; the D gene could be TRBD1 or TRBD2 (6 bases each). The CDR3 consists of 12 residues. The germline CDR1 and CDR2 sequences are SNHLY and FYNNEI. Between the trimmed V and J ends, which lost 7 bases and 4 bases, there was a span of 11 bases. The CDR3 is CASKGGPYEQYF. The CDR3 DNA reads TGTGCCAGCAAAGGGGGGCCGTACGAGCAGTACTTC.

This clone was seen a few times. The chain recombines TRBV29-1 with TRBJ2-1; weak D call: TRBD1 (6 bases). Trimming shortened V by 5 bases and J by 4 bases, and 12 bases separated the two germline ends. CDR1 and CDR2 from the germline V gene are SQVTM and ANQGSEA. CDR3 length: 13 amino acids. CDR3 sequence (DNA): TGCAGCGTTTCAAGGACAGAGTACAATGAGCAGTTCTTC. Amino acids: CSVSRTEYNEQFF.

The V and J genes are TRBV6-5 and TRBJ1-5; D perhaps matches TRBD1 (6 bases). The germline gives CDR1 MNHEY, CDR2 SVGAGI. The CDR3 runs 13 residues. Trimming cost V 5 bases and J 1 base, with 6 bases left between them. Here the CDR3 reads CASSQGSNQPQHF. CDR3 coding DNA: TGTGCCAGCAGTCAGGGGAGCAATCAGCCCCAGCATTTT.

This clone has just a few counts. The J gene is TRBJ2-1, the V gene TRBV29-1, with a weak D call TRBD1 (6 bases). Germline V gene data show CDR1 as SQVTM and CDR2 as ANQGSEA. V was clipped by 8 bases and J by 0 bases, with 14 bases between them. This CDR3 contains 14 residues. The CDR3 spells CSSRTGSSYNEQFF. The CDR3 DNA follows: TGCAGCTCCCGTACAGGGAGCTCCTACAATGAGCAGTTCTTC.

This clone has a handful of counts. This chain uses TRBV9 with TRBJ1-2; 8 bases map to TRBD1. V shed 3 bases and J 8 bases; nucleotides not matched to a gene: 12. The CDR3 loop spans 15 amino acids. The V gene's germline CDR1 is SGDLS and CDR2 YYNGEE. The CDR3 is CASSEDREGFVGYTF. CDR3 sequence (DNA): TGTGCCAGCAGCGAGGACAGGGAGGGATTCGTCGGCTACACCTTC.

This clone was counted between two and nine times. The CDR3 is CSVRGAQTDTQYF. CDR3 DNA: TGCAGCGTTCGCGGGGCCCAAACAGATACGCAGTATTTT. The chain couples TRBV29-1 to TRBJ2-3; maybe TRBD2 (6 bases). Germline V CDR1 and CDR2: SQVTM, ANQGSEA. Trimming removed 5 bases from V and 3 bases from J, with 12 bases in between. The CDR3 consists of 13 residues.

This clone was seen a few times. V and J are TRBV5-4 and TRBJ1-3, with D tentatively TRBD1 (5 bases). The germline V and J ends were trimmed by 2 bases and 6 bases, with 9 bases remaining between them. The CDR3 is made up of 13 amino acids. Germline CDR1 and CDR2: SGHNT and YYREEE (reference sequence). The CDR3 reads CASSLAGTNTIYF. In DNA form, the CDR3 reads TGTGCCAGCAGCTTAGCAGGGACAAACACCATATATTTT. Supplemented by reference TRBV5-4 and TRBJ1-3, the full variable domain reads ETGVTQSPTHLIKTRGQQVTLRCSSQSGHNTVSWYQQALGQGPQFIFQYYREEENGRGNFPPRFSGLQFPNYSSELNVNALELDDSALYLCASSLAGTNTIYFGEGSWLTVV.

This clone occurred a few times. The chain has TRBV30 and TRBJ1-1, with unresolved D. Germline V lookup: CDR1 GTSNPN, CDR2 SVGIG (reference sequence). This CDR3 spans 15 amino acids. The V end was cut by 2 bases, the J end by 3 bases, with 16 bases between. The CDR3 sequence: CAWSLTPRWDTEAFF. DNA of the CDR3: TGTGCCTGGAGTCTAACGCCTCGCTGGGACACTGAAGCTTTCTTT.

The genes are TRBV7-9 and TRBJ1-2; D remains ambiguous. The CDR3 loop spans 14 amino acids. Trimming took 1 base from V and 4 from J, leaving 10 bases between them. CDR1 and CDR2 from the germline V gene are SEHNR and FQNEAQ (reference sequence). This CDR3 reads CASSLVGPGYGYTF. The CDR3 region has the DNA TGTGCCAGCAGCTTAGTTGGGCCGGGCTATGGCTACACCTTC.

V and J are TRBV7-3 and TRBJ2-2, with a tentative D call TRBD1 (5 bases). This CDR3 comprises 16 residues. Trimming left V 8 bases short and J 0 bases short, with 16 bases between. The germline V gene encodes CDR1 SGHTA and CDR2 FQGTGA. The CDR3 protein is CASSLWRTTNTGELFF. The DNA of the CDR3 is TGTGCCAGCTCCCTTTGGCGGACAACGAACACCGGGGAGCTGTTTTTT.

This chain joins TRBV5-1 and TRBJ2-5; no definite D call. This CDR3 is 14 amino acids long. V lost 0 bases and J 3 bases, leaving 9 bases between the germline ends. The V gene's germline CDR1 is SGHRS and CDR2 YFSETQ. The CDR3 is CASSLELQKETQYF. CDR3 coding DNA: TGCGCCAGCAGCTTGGAGCTTCAGAAAGAGACCCAGTACTTC.

This clone has more than one count but fewer than ten. V usage is TRBV14 and J usage is TRBJ1-1; 12 nucleotides agree with TRBD1. Germline loops: CDR1 SGHDN, CDR2 FVKESK. The CDR3 extends over 17 amino acids. With V trimmed by 0 bases and J by 7 bases, 9 bases remained unmatched. The chain's CDR3 is CASSQDTAGQGAIEAFF. CDR3 nucleotide sequence: TGTGCCAGCAGCCAAGATACGGCGGGACAGGGGGCTATTGAAGCTTTCTTT.

This clone was recorded a few times. The V call is TRBV4-1, the J call TRBJ1-5, with D perhaps matching TRBD1 (5 bases). CDR1 and CDR2 (germline): MGHRA, YSYEKL. V lost 1 base to trimming and J lost 1 base, with 5 bases between them. This CDR3 contains 14 residues. Here the CDR3 reads CASSQGQSNQPQHF. For the CDR3, the DNA is TGCGCCAGCAGCCAAGGACAGAGCAATCAGCCCCAGCATTTT.

The chain uses TRBV9 and TRBJ2-7; D is possibly TRBD1 (5 bases). V was pared by 3 bases and J by 5 bases, with 12 bases between. This CDR3 has 13 amino acids. Germline CDR1 reads SGDLS; CDR2 reads YYNGEE. For the CDR3, the DNA is TGTGCCAGCAGCGGGGGCTCGGTGGACGAGCAGTACTTC. This codes for CASSGGSVDEQYF.